Below, 21 T cell receptor beta chains from the same sample are listed, as sequenced in a study of regulatory T cells in long-lasting Graves disease. Arm-PCR of CDR3 regions and iRepertoire HTBI primers were the basis on which TCR beta libraries were built. TCRdb recomputed calls from the multiplex PCR reads with MiXCR, one row per CDR3 protein. The sample lists around 450,000 distinct CDR3 sequences; around 14% were seen once. Documented time point: newly diagnosed GD, antithyroid drugs for less than 3 months. The TCR library used RNA extracted from PBMCs. These data are also associated with another study on T cells in Graves' hyperthyroidism and ophthalmopathy.

The specimen was peripheral blood mononuclear cells (PBMCs), collected at new diagnosis, from a patient treated with antithyroid drugs. The receptors stem from a woman aged 30 to 39 with Graves disease.

In this sample, this clonotype turned up a few times. V gene TRBV6-2 or TRBV6-3 combines with J gene TRBJ2-2, with 7 positions matching TRBD1. The J segment lost 4 bases and the V segment lost 6 bases, leaving 8 bases of the junction unmatched. Germline CDR1 and CDR2: MNHEY and SVGEGT. The CDR3 contains 15 residues. This CDR3 reads CASSPPDRATGELFF. CDR3 sequence (DNA): TGTGCCAGCAGCCCCCCCGACAGGGCCACCGGGGAGCTGTTTTTT.

V usage is TRBV28 and J usage is TRBJ2-1, with TRBD1 matching over 7 bases. Germline V lookup: CDR1 MDHEN, CDR2 SYDVKM. J gave up 13 bases and V 5 bases, and 8 bases lay outside the gene matches. This CDR3 region has 12 residues. The CDR3 is CASSTLQGPQFF. The CDR3 nucleotides read TGTGCCAGCAGTACCCTACAGGGGCCCCAGTTCTTC.

This sequence joins TRBV6-5 and TRBJ1-5, with 7 bases aligning to TRBD1. Unmatched junction bases numbered 11, after V lost 6 bases and J lost 9 bases. CDR3 length: 14 residues. Germline V gene lookup returns CDR1 MNHEY and CDR2 SVGAGI. In nucleotides, the CDR3 is TGTGCCAGCAGGTACACAGGGGAGCAGGGGCCCCAGCATTTT. Encoded protein: CASRYTGEQGPQHF.

J is TRBJ2-7 and V is TRBV19; D gene unclear. V was pared by 5 bases and J by 3 bases, with 11 bases between. This CDR3 is 13 amino acids long. Germline CDR1 is LNHDA and CDR2 is SQIVND (reference sequence). This CDR3 reads CASSFTDGYEQYF. CDR3 nucleotide sequence: TGTGCCAGTAGTTTCACCGACGGCTACGAGCAGTACTTC.

This clonotype was detected ten times or more. The chain recombines TRBV3-1 with TRBJ2-7; D remains ambiguous. The length of the CDR3 is 15 residues. The ends were cut back, 0 bases at V and 3 bases at J, with 12 bases in the middle. Germline-derived CDR1 and CDR2 are LGHDT and YNNKEL (reference sequence). CDR3 nucleotides: TGTGCCAGCAGCCAAGATATGATTTTCGGCTACGAGCAGTACTTC. Amino acids: CASSQDMIFGYEQYF.

This rearrangement joins TRBV4-1 to TRBJ1-5, with TRBD1 identical over 9 bases. From germline, CDR1 is MGHRA and CDR2 YSYEKL. The CDR3 consists of 16 residues. Trimming removed 3 bases from V and 2 bases from J; junction bases left unmatched: 5. This CDR3 is CASSHHRTGGNQPQHF. The CDR3 DNA reads as TGCGCCAGCAGCCACCATAGGACAGGGGGCAATCAGCCCCAGCATTTT.

This clonotype showed up many times. The CDR3 is CASSLRHNEQFF. The DNA for the CDR3 is TGTGCCAGCAGCTTACGCCACAATGAGCAGTTCTTC. This chain links TRBV11-2 with TRBJ2-1, with D hard to call. Germline loops: CDR1 SGHAT, CDR2 FQNNGV. CDR3 length equals 12 residues. V was trimmed by 2 bases and J by 5 bases, leaving 4 bases between them.

This clonotype came up a few times. This rearrangement joins TRBV7-6 to TRBJ1-1; D not certain. Germline V gene data show CDR1 as SGHVS and CDR2 as FNYEAQ. V shed 1 base and J shed 0 bases, with 12 bases lying between them. The CDR3 extends over 16 amino acids. CDR3: CASSLEGARLNTEAFF. Written as DNA, the CDR3 is TGTGCCAGCAGCTTAGAGGGCGCCCGATTGAACACTGAAGCTTTCTTT.

The chain carries TRBV25-1 and TRBJ1-3; possible D gene TRBD1, 6 bases. Looked up from germline, CDR1 is MGHDK and CDR2 is SYGVNS. Deletions cut 4 bases from V and 0 bases from J, with 19 bases between. CDR3 length: 18 amino acids. This CDR3 reads CASSAGQLEALSGNTIYF. The CDR3, as DNA: TGTGCCAGCAGTGCCGGACAGTTGGAGGCTCTCTCTGGAAACACCATATATTTT.

Ten or more counts support this clonotype. The rearrangement joins TRBV10-1 to TRBJ2-3; D possibly corresponds to TRBD2 (5 bases). Germline lookup yields CDR1 WNHNN and CDR2 SYGVQD (reference sequence). Trimming cost V 1 base and J 8 bases, with 10 bases left between them. The CDR3 runs 13 residues. The CDR3 here is CASSEFGRGTQYF. In DNA form, the CDR3 reads TGCGCCAGCAGTGAGTTTGGTCGGGGTACGCAGTATTTT.

This clonotype was recorded at least ten times. The rearrangement links TRBV12-5 to TRBJ1-1; D ambiguous. CDR3 length: 15 amino acids. Trimming took off 2 bases at V and 1 base at J, with 11 bases between the two ends. Germline V gene lookup returns CDR1 LGHNT and CDR2 FRNRAP. The CDR3 protein is CASGLYLGGNTEAFF. The CDR3 nucleotides read TGTGCTAGTGGTTTGTATCTCGGCGGGAACACTGAAGCTTTCTTT.

This clonotype showed up many times. This chain connects TRBV2 to TRBJ2-3; 15 bases line up with TRBD2. The J call could be wrong; TRBJ2-7 is a better fit for the DNA end. Per the germline V gene, CDR1 is SNHLY and CDR2 is FYNNEI. This CDR3 contains 15 residues. The CDR3 region is CASTVGTSGRSEQYF. CDR3 bases: TGTGCCAGCACGGTAGGGACTAGCGGGAGGTCTGAGCAGTACTTC.

This clonotype was seen many times. The chain carries TRBV3-1 and TRBJ1-6, with 8 bases that match TRBD1. V dropped 4 bases and J dropped 9; count of bases not matched to a gene: 5. The germline gives CDR1 LGHDT, CDR2 YNNKEL (reference sequence). The CDR3 runs to 14 residues. The DNA of the CDR3 is TGTGCCAGCAGCCCAAGGACAGGGACTTCACCCCTCCACTTT. Translated: CASSPRTGTSPLHF. Complete variable domain (other parts from reference TRBV3-1 and TRBJ1-6): DTAVSQTPKYLVTQMGNDKSIKCEQNLGHDTMYWYKQDSKKFLKIMFSYNNKELIINETVPNRFSPKSPDKAHLNLHINSLELGDSAVYFCASSPRTGTSPLHFGNGTRLTVT.

There are many counts of this clonotype. The chain employs TRBV11-2 and TRBJ1-1; D not resolved. CDR3 length: 12 amino acids. Germline CDR1 SGHAT, CDR2 FQNNGV. Trimming removed 4 bases from V and 6 bases from J, with 9 bases in between. CDR3 region: CASSSHWAEAFF. The CDR3 nucleotides are TGTGCCAGCAGCTCCCATTGGGCTGAAGCTTTCTTT. The complete variable domain, with remaining parts taken from reference TRBV11-2 and TRBJ1-1, reads EAGVAQSPRYKIIEKRQSVAFWCNPISGHATLYWYQQILGQGPKLLIQFQNNGVVDDSQLPKDRFSAERLKGVDSTLKIQPAKLEDSAVYLCASSSHWAEAFFGQGTRLTVV.

The chain links TRBV13 to TRBJ1-3; no firm D call. The CDR3 is 15 amino acids. Per the germline V gene, CDR1 is PRHDT and CDR2 is FYEKMQ (reference sequence). Trimming stripped 5 bases from V and 0 bases from J, with 11 bases between. This CDR3 is CASSPYMGSGNTIYF. CDR3 coding DNA: TGTGCCAGCAGCCCCTACATGGGCTCTGGAAACACCATATATTTT.

The J gene is TRBJ2-1, the V gene TRBV12-3 or TRBV12-4, with 11 positions matching TRBD1. The CDR3 spans 19 residues. V trimming: 4 bases; J trimming: 5 bases; junction bases outside the gene matches: 16. The CDR3 loop reads CASSSPGQGGKVSDNEQFF. The CDR3 DNA follows: TGTGCCAGCAGTTCCCCGGGACAGGGGGGGAAAGTGAGTGACAATGAGCAGTTCTTC.

This clonotype was seen a handful of times. The chain links TRBV11-3 to TRBJ2-1; D is perhaps TRBD1 or TRBD2 (7 bases each). The germline V gene encodes CDR1 SGHNT and CDR2 YENEEA. Trimming cost V 2 bases and J 5 bases, with 13 bases left between them. This CDR3 comprises 15 residues. The DNA of the CDR3 is TGTGCCAGCAGCTTAATGGGAGGGGGCCACAATGAGCAGTTCTTC. This gives the protein CASSLMGGGHNEQFF. Full variable domain (remainder filled in from reference TRBV11-3 and TRBJ2-1): EAGVVQSPRYKIIEKKQPVAFWCNPISGHNTLYWYLQNLGQGPELLIRYENEEAVDDSQLPKDRFSAERLKGVDSTLKIQPAELGDSAVYLCASSLMGGGHNEQFFGPGTRLTVL.

The chain has TRBV19 and TRBJ2-3, with D possibly TRBD2 on 5 matching bases. Trimming took off 4 bases at V and 1 base at J, with 15 bases between the two ends. From germline, CDR1 is LNHDA and CDR2 SQIVND (reference sequence). The CDR3 spans 16 residues. The CDR3 loop is CASSSREGLGTDTQYF. The CDR3 nucleotides are TGTGCCAGTAGTAGTCGTGAGGGCCTTGGCACAGATACGCAGTATTTT.

This clonotype came up many times. The CDR3, as DNA: TGCGCCAGCAGCCAAGGGACTAGAGAAGCAGATACGCAGTATTTT. Its translation is CASSQGTREADTQYF. The genes are TRBV4-1 and TRBJ2-3, with 7 bases that match TRBD2. The ends lost 1 base at V and 4 bases at J; junction bases unmatched: 5. Germline loops: CDR1 MGHRA, CDR2 YSYEKL. The CDR3 has 15 amino acids.

This clonotype appeared a few times. The chain is built from TRBV27 and TRBJ2-1, with 7 bases that match TRBD1. The V and J ends lost 0 bases and 0 bases, in that order; junction bases with no gene match: 17. Germline CDR1 MNHEY, CDR2 SMNVEV (reference sequence). The CDR3 loop spans 21 amino acids. This chain's CDR3 is CASSLSPARGWFESSYNEQFF. CDR3 coding DNA: TGTGCCAGCAGTTTATCCCCCGCCAGGGGGTGGTTCGAGTCCTCCTACAATGAGCAGTTCTTC.

This clonotype was recorded at least ten times. The chain uses TRBV9 and TRBJ1-6; D unclear. From germline, CDR1 is SGDLS and CDR2 YYNGEE. The CDR3 runs 14 residues. Trimming cost V 0 bases and J 4 bases, with 5 bases left between them. In DNA, the CDR3 is TGTGCCAGCAGCGTAGTAGGTTATAATTCACCCCTCCACTTT. Amino acid sequence: CASSVVGYNSPLHF.